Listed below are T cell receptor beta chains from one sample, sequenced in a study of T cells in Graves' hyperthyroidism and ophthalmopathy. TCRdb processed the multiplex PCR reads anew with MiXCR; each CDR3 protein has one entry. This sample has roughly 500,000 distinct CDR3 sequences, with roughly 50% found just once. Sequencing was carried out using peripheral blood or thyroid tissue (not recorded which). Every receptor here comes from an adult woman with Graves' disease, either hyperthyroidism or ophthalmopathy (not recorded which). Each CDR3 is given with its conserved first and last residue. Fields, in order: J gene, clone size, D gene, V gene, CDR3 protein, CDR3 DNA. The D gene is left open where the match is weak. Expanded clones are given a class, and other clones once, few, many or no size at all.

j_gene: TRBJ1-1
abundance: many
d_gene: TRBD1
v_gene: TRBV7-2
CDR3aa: CASSLRTGGVTEAFF
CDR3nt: TGTGCCAGCAGCTTAAGGACAGGGGGAGTGACTGAAGCTTTCTTT

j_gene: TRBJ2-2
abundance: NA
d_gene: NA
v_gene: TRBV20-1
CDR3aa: CSARAPARNTGELFF
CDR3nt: TGCAGTGCTAGAGCCCCGGCGCGCAACACCGGGGAGCTGTTTTTT

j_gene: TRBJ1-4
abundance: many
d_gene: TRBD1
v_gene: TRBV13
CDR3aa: CASSHRRRQGTNEKLFF
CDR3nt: TGTGCCAGCAGCCACCGACGACGACAGGGGACTAATGAAAAACTGTTTTTT

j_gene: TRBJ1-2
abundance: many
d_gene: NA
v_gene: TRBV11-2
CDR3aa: CASSISDGNYGYTF
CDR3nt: TGTGCCAGCAGCATATCGGACGGCAACTATGGCTACACCTTC

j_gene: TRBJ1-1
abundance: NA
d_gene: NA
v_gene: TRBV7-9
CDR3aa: CASSAKGGTEAFF
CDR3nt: TGTGCCAGCAGCGCGAAAGGGGGCACTGAAGCTTTCTTT

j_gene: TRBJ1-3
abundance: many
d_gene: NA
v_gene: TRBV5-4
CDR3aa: CASSIDRFENTIYF
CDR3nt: TGTGCCAGCAGCATCGACAGGTTCGAAAACACCATATATTTT

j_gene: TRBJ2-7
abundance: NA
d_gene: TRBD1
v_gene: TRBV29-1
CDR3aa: CSARVTRGNYEQYF
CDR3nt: TGCAGCGCCAGAGTAACCAGGGGGAACTACGAGCAGTACTTC

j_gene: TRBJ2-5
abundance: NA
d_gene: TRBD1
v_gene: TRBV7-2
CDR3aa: CASSLVLDRAETQYF
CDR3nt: TGTGCCAGCAGCTTAGTATTGGACAGGGCGGAGACCCAGTACTTC

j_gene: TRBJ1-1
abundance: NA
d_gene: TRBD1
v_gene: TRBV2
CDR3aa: CASRGLAGTGSTEAFF
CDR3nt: TGTGCCAGCAGGGGACTAGCGGGGACAGGGTCCACTGAAGCTTTCTTT

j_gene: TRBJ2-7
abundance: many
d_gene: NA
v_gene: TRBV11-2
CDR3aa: CASSFNRDPMGYEQYF
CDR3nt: TGTGCCAGCAGCTTCAACCGGGACCCGATGGGTTACGAGCAGTACTTC

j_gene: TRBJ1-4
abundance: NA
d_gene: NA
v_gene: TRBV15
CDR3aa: CATSSTGGGYEKLFF
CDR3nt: TGTGCCACCAGCAGTACCGGGGGAGGTTATGAAAAACTGTTTTTT

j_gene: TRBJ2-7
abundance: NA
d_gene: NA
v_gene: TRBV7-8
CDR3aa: CASVGFGQPYEQYF
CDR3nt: TGTGCCAGCGTTGGATTCGGCCAACCCTACGAGCAGTACTTC

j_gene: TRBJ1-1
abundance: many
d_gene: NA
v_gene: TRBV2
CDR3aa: CASWEGLTEAFF
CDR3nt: TGTGCCAGCTGGGAGGGCTTGACTGAAGCTTTCTTT

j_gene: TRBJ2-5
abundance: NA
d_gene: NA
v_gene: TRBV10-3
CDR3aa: CAISMDPRETQYF
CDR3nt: TGTGCCATCAGCATGGACCCGAGGGAGACCCAGTACTTC

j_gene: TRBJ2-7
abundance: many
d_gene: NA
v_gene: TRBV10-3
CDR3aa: CATQREGEQYF
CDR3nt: TGTGCCACCCAAAGGGAAGGCGAGCAGTACTTC

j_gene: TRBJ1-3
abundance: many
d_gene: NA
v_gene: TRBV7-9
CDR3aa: CASSLVRSGNTIYF
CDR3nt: TGTGCCAGCAGCTTAGTTCGCTCTGGAAACACCATATATTTT

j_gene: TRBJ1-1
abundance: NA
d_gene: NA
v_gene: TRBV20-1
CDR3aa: CSAREGSENTEAFF
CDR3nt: TGCAGTGCTAGAGAAGGGAGTGAGAACACTGAAGCTTTCTTT

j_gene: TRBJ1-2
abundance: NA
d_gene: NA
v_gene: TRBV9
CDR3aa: CASSAQGGGYTF
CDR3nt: TGTGCCAGCAGCGCTCAGGGCGGCGGCTACACCTTC

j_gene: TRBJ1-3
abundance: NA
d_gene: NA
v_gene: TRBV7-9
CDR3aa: CASSSVPGSGNTIYF
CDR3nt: TGTGCCAGCAGCTCAGTCCCGGGCTCAGGAAACACCATATATTTT

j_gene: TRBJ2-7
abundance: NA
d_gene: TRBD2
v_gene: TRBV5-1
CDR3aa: CASSRRAGEFGTEQYF
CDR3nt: TGCGCCAGCAGCCGAAGAGCGGGAGAATTCGGGACCGAGCAGTACTTC

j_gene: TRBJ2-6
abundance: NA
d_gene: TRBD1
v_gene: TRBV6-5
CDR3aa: CASSGQGAGANVLTF
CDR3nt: TGTGCCAGCAGCGGACAGGGGGCTGGGGCCAACGTCCTGACTTTC

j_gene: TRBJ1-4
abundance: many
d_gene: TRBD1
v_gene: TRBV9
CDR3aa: CASSFTGEGEKLFF
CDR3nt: TGTGCCAGCAGCTTCACAGGGGAAGGAGAAAAACTGTTTTTT

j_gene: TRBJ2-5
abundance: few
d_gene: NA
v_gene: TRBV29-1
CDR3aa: CSVEGQGGETQYF
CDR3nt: TGCAGCGTTGAGGGGCAGGGAGGAGAGACCCAGTACTTC

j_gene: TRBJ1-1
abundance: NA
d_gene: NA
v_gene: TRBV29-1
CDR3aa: CSARRVAMNTEAFF
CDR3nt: TGCAGCGCCCGGAGGGTCGCGATGAACACTGAAGCTTTCTTT

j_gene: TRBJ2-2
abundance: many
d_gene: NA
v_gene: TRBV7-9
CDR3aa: CASSLPRQVLTGELFF
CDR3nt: TGTGCCAGCAGCTTACCCAGACAGGTACTCACCGGGGAGCTGTTTTTT

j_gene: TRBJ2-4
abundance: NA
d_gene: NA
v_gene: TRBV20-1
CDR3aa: CSATRGAKNIQYF
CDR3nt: TGCAGTGCAACCAGGGGAGCCAAAAACATTCAGTACTTC

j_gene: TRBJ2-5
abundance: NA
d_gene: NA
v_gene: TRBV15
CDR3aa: CATSRAGGRETQYF
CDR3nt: TGTGCCACCAGCAGAGCTGGAGGGCGGGAGACCCAGTACTTC

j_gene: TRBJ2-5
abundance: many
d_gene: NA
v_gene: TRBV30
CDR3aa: CAWSRGTQYF
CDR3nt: TGTGCCTGGAGTAGAGGGACCCAGTACTTC

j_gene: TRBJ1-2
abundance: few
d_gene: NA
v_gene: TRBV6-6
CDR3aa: CATTKGEDRYGYTF
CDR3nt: TGTGCCACGACCAAGGGGGAGGATCGCTATGGCTACACCTTC

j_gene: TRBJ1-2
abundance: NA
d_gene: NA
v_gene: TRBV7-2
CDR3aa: CASSGGRFGYGYTF
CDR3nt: TGTGCCAGCAGCGGTGGACGTTTTGGCTATGGCTACACCTTC

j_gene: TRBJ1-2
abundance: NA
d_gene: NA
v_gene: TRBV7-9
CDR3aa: CASSPGEGSNYGYTF
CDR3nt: TGTGCCAGCAGCCCCGGGGAGGGAAGTAACTATGGCTACACCTTC

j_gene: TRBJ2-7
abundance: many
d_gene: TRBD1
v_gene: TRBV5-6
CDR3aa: CASSSGTGFYEQYF
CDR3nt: TGTGCCAGCAGCTCCGGGACAGGGTTCTACGAGCAGTACTTC

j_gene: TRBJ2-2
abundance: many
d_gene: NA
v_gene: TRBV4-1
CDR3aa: CASSHPRYTGELFF
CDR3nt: TGCGCCAGCAGCCACCCAAGGTACACCGGGGAGCTGTTTTTT

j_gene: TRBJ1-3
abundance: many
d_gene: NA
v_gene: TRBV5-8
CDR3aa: CASSLDSEAGNTIYF
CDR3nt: TGTGCCAGCAGCTTAGACAGTGAGGCTGGAAACACCATATATTTT

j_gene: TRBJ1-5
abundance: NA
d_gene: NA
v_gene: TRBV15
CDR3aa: CATSRGRPDQPQHF
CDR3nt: TGTGCCACCAGCAGAGGCCGGCCAGACCAGCCCCAGCATTTT

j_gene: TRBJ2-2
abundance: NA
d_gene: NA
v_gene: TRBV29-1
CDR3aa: CSVTHRVETGELFF
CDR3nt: TGCAGCGTTACCCACAGGGTTGAGACCGGGGAGCTGTTTTTT

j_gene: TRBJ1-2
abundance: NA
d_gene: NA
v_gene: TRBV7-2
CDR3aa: CASSLTVGIYGYTF
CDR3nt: TGTGCCAGCAGCTTAACCGTCGGGATTTATGGCTACACCTTC

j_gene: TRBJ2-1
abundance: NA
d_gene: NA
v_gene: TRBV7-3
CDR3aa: CASSPMTSSNEQFF
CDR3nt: TGTGCCAGCAGCCCGATGACTAGTTCAAATGAGCAGTTCTTC

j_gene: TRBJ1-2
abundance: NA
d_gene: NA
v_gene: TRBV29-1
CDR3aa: CSVGGETGNYDYTF
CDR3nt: TGCAGCGTTGGGGGGGAAACAGGCAACTATGACTACACCTTC

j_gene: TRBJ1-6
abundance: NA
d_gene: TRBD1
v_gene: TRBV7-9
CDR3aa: CASSPDRAFLAPLHF
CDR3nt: TGTGCCAGCAGTCCTGACAGGGCCTTTTTGGCACCCCTCCACTTT

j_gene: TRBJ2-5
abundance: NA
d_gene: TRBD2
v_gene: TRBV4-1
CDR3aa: CASSRLPGGRETQYF
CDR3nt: TGCGCCAGCAGCCGGCTCCCGGGAGGGCGAGAGACCCAGTACTTC

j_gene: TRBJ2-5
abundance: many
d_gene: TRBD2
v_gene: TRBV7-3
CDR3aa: CASSLWLAGQETQYF
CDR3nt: TGTGCCAGCAGCTTATGGCTAGCGGGACAAGAGACCCAGTACTTC